This TCR beta chain was captured by sequencing in a study of CXCR3-negative and CXCR3-positive naive CD8 T cells. General study results and limits: Memory CD8+ cells showed much lower diversity, while both naive subsets displayed comparably high diversity. In naive cells, CXCR3-negative and CXCR3-positive subsets had similar TRBV-TRBJ usage; memory cells differed. TRB CDR3s of CXCR3-positive naive cells were more hydrophobic than those of CXCR3-negative naive cells.

Naive CD8+ T cells showed a CD45RO-CCR7+CD27+CD95- phenotype. For this clonotype: Its antigen remains unknown.

The TRB libraries of cDNA were built by UMI-labeled 5' RACE. TCRdb re-analyzed the 5' RACE reads; it lists each CDR3 protein once, without DNA. The sample table sets out thousands of distinct CDR3 sequences. This clonotype was sampled from a human donor in good health. Some clones in this sample may be carry-over from other donors' samples. The specimen was naive CXCR3- CD8+ T cells from blood. Subset: CD45RO-CCR7+CD27+CD95- naive CD8+ T cells lacking CXCR3 (TNR3-).

The CDR3 sequence: CASSHRDSSWEEQFF. The V call is TRBV4-1, the J call TRBJ2-1; as DNA is missing, the TRBD2 call by TCRdb cannot be tested. CDR3 length equals 15 residues. Germline V gives CDR1 MGHRA, CDR2 YSYEKL.